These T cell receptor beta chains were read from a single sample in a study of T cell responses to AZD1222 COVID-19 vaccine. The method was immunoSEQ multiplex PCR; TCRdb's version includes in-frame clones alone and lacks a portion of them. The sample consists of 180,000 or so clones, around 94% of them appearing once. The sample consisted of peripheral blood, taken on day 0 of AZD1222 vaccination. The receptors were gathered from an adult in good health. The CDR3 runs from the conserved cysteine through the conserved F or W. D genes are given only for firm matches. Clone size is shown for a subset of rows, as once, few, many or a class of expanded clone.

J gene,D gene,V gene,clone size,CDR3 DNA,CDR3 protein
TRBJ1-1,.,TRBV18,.,TGTGCCAGCTCACCCGGGCACGGTAATGGGGCTTTCTTT,CASSPGHGNGAFF
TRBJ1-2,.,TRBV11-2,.,TGTGCCAGCGGAGGAGGGTATGGCTACACCTTC,CASGGGYGYTF
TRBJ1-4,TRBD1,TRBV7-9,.,TGTGCCAGCAGCCGGGGACAGGGAAGAGGGGCGGGTAGACTGTTTTTT,CASSRGQGRGAGRLFF
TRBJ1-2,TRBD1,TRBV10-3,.,TGTGCCACCCTGGGACAGGGACCTCACACCTTC,CATLGQGPHTF
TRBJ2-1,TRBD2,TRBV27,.,TGTGCCAGCAGGGAACTAGCGGACCGCCCGAGCTCCTACAATGAGCAGTTCTTC,CASRELADRPSSYNEQFF
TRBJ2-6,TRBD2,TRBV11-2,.,TGTGCCAGCAGCTTAGATCGGGGGGGGGCGGGGGCCAACGTCCTGACTTTC,CASSLDRGGAGANVLTF
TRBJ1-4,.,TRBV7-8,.,TGTGCCAGCAGCTTAGCGCCGTACTATGGCGAAAAACTGTTTTTT,CASSLAPYYGEKLFF
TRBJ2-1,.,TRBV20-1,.,TGCAGTGCTAGAGTAGCAAATGAGCAGTTCTTC,CSARVANEQFF
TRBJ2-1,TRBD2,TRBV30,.,TGTGCCCGGGGGGGCGGTGTCTTC,CARGGGVF
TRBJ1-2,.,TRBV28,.,TGTGCCAGCAGTTTAAACAGGGTCTATGGCTACACCTTC,CASSLNRVYGYTF
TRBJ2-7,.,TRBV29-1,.,TGCAGCGTCAGCGGGCAGATCTCCTACGAGCAGTACTTC,CSVSGQISYEQYF
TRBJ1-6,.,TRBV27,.,TGTGCCAGCAGTTTGGAGCAGGTACATTCACCCCTCCACTTT,CASSLEQVHSPLHF
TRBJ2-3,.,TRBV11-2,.,TGTGCCAGCAGCTGGACCTCAGATACGCAGTATTTT,CASSWTSDTQYF
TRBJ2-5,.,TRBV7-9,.,TGTGCCAGCAGAGGAGGGCCGGATGCGACCCAGTACTTC,CASRGGPDATQYF
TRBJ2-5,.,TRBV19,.,TGTGCCAGTAGTATGGGAGAGACCCAGTACTTC,CASSMGETQYF
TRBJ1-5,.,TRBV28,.,TGTGCCAGCAGTTTTCCCGCGGGCCTCCATCAGCCCCAGCATTTT,CASSFPAGLHQPQHF
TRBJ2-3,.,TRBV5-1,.,TGCGCCAGCAGCCCGGATCGACAGGGACTAGATACGCAGTATTTT,CASSPDRQGLDTQYF
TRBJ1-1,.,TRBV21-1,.,TGTGCCAGCAGCAATCTGCGGAGACTTGTTAGAATGAACACTGAAGCTTTCTTT,CASSNLRRLVRMNTEAFF
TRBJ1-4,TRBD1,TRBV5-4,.,TGTGCCAGCAGCTTGAAGACAGGGGATGAAAAACTGTTTTTT,CASSLKTGDEKLFF
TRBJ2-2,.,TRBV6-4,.,TGTGCCAGCAGCCTCGACAACACCGGGGAGCTGTTTTTT,CASSLDNTGELFF
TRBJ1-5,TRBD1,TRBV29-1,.,TGCAGCGCCCGGACAGGGAGCAATCAGCCCCAGCATTTT,CSARTGSNQPQHF
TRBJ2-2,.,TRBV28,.,.,CASSSSTGELFF
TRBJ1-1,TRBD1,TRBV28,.,TGTGCCAGCAGTTTGGGACAGGGGTACACTGAAGCTTTCTTT,CASSLGQGYTEAFF
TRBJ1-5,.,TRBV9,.,TGTGCCAGCAGCGTAGGTGGGCACCTTAATCAGCCCCAGCATTTT,CASSVGGHLNQPQHF
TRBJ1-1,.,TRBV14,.,TGTGCCAGCAGCCAAGAGGGGGACACTGAAGCTTTCTTT,CASSQEGDTEAFF
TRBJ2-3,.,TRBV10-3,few,TGTGCCATCAGTGGGGGCGTGAGCACAGATACGCAGTATTTT,CAISGGVSTDTQYF
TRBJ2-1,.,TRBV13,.,TGTGCCAGCAGCTTGGAACACCCGGTCCAGTTCTTC,CASSLEHPVQFF
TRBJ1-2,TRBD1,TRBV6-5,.,TGTGCCAGCCCCACAGGGGGGGGCTATGGCTACACCTTC,CASPTGGGYGYTF
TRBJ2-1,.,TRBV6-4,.,TGTGCCAGCAGTGAAAACCCCCCGGGGCCCCCAATCTTC,CASSENPPGPPIF
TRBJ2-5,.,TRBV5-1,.,TGCGCCAGCAGCTTGTTAGGGTTCCAAGAGACCCAGTACTTC,CASSLLGFQETQYF
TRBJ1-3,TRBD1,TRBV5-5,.,TGTGCCAGCAGTAGGACAGGGGATACACTTGGAAACACCATATATTTT,CASSRTGDTLGNTIYF
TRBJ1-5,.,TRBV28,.,TGTGCCAGCAGTGCCGGGGGTAGCAATCAGCCCCAGCATTTT,CASSAGGSNQPQHF
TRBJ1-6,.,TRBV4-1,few,TGCGCCAGCAGCCAAGAGAGGGAAGACTCCTATAATTCACCCCTCCACTTT,CASSQEREDSYNSPLHF
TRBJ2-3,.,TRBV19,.,TGTGCCAGTAGTCCCAGGAGGGGAACAGATACGCAGTATTTT,CASSPRRGTDTQYF
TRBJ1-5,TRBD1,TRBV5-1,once,TGCGCCAGCAGCGAGGGGACAGACGGTCAGCCCCAGCATTTT,CASSEGTDGQPQHF
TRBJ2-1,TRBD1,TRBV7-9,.,TGTGCCAGCAGCTTAGAGGGGGCTAGTGGGAGAGGCAATGAGCAGTTCTTC,CASSLEGASGRGNEQFF
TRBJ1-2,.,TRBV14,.,TGTGCCAGCAGCCAATACAACGGGGCAGTTGGCTATGGCTACACCTTC,CASSQYNGAVGYGYTF
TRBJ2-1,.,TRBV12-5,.,TGTGCTAGTGGTTTGGAAGAAGGAGGGCAGTTCTTC,CASGLEEGGQFF
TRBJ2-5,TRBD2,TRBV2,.,TGTGCCAGCGATCCTTCAGCGGGAGGTTTTAAGACCCAGTACTTC,CASDPSAGGFKTQYF
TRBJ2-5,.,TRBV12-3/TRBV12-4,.,TGTGCCAGCAGTTTCCCTAGAGAGACCCAGTACTTC,CASSFPRETQYF
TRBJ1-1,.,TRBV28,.,TGTGCCACCACCTTGAGGGAAGCTTTCTTT,CATTLREAFF
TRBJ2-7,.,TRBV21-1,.,TGTGCCAGCAGCAAGCTAGAATTCTGGTACGAGCAGTACTTC,CASSKLEFWYEQYF
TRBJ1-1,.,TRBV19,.,TGTGCCAGCCGATATGAAAGGTACTCGAACACTGAAGCTTTCTTT,CASRYERYSNTEAFF
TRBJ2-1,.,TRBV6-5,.,TGTGCCAGCAGTTACTACCCAGGGGAGTCCGATGAGCAGTTCTTC,CASSYYPGESDEQFF
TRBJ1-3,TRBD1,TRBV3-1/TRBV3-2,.,TGTGCCAGCAGCTTTGACAGGGAAGTAAACACCATATATTTT,CASSFDREVNTIYF
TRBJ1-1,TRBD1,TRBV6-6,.,TGTGCCAGCAGAGCAGGGGGAGGGAACACTGAAGCTTTCTTT,CASRAGGGNTEAFF